The 26 T cell receptor beta chains in this list originate from one sample, sequenced in a study of control samples from healthy donors and cancer patients. Only in-frame clones appear in the TCRdb table, and some are missing; sequencing was by immunoSEQ multiplex PCR. The table has about 61,000 clones, about 90% seen once. Source material: PBMCs. The receptors come from a man between 60 and 75 years old with colorectal cancer.

The rearrangement uses TRBV9 and TRBJ2-4, with 7 nucleotides matching TRBD2. CDR1 is SGDLS and CDR2 is YYNGEE in the germline V gene. V shed 0 bases, J shed 6 bases, and the junction held 9 bases outside the gene matches. The CDR3 covers 16 residues. CDR3 amino acids: CASSVGSGGRGNIQYF. The CDR3 DNA reads TGTGCCAGCAGCGTAGGTTCGGGAGGTCGTGGAAACATTCAGTACTTC.

CDR3 nucleotides: TGTGCCTGGAGCCCCCAGGGGCGCTTCACCGGGGAGCTGTTTTTT. Amino acid sequence: CAWSPQGRFTGELFF. The chain employs TRBV30 and TRBJ2-2; tentatively, D is TRBD1 (6 bases). Deletions cut 3 bases from V and 4 bases from J, with 15 bases between. The CDR3 is 15 amino acids. Germline CDR1 reads GTSNPN; CDR2 reads SVGIG (reference sequence).

The rearrangement links TRBV4-3 to TRBJ2-7; D gene ambiguous. CDR3 size: 15 residues. Between the trimmed V and J ends, which lost 0 bases and 0 bases, there was a span of 9 bases. Germline assignment: CDR1 LGHNA and CDR2 YSLEER. The CDR3 DNA sequence: TGCGCCAGCAGCCAAGATTGGGGATCCTCCTACGAGCAGTACTTC. Translating gives CASSQDWGSSYEQYF.

In this sample, this clone turned up once. This chain connects TRBV7-3 to TRBJ2-7; D gene unclear. The CDR3 runs 17 residues. The germline V gene encodes CDR1 SGHTA and CDR2 FQGTGA. Deletions cut 4 bases from V and 2 bases from J, with 21 bases between. CDR3 nucleotides: TGTGCCAGCAGCTCTAACGGCCCCCCCCAGGCCGCCTACGAGCAGTACTTC. Translating it yields CASSSNGPPQAAYEQYF.

The CDR3 spells CASSDRTYEQYF. For the CDR3, the DNA is TGTGCCAGCAGTGACAGAACCTACGAGCAGTACTTC. The chain is built from TRBV2 and TRBJ2-7; D ambiguous. Trimming stripped 3 bases from V and 2 bases from J, with 5 bases between. CDR3 size: 12 residues. CDR1 is SNHLY, CDR2 FYNNEI, per germline.

V gene TRBV2 combines with J gene TRBJ1-3; D not resolved. Germline CDR1 SNHLY, CDR2 FYNNEI. CDR3 length: 17 amino acids. The ends were cut back, 6 bases at V and 0 bases at J, with 18 bases in the middle. The CDR3 loop reads CASRTRTPEPSGNTIYF. CDR3 bases: TGTGCCAGCAGGACCCGAACCCCTGAACCCTCTGGAAACACCATATATTTT.

This clone was detected once. This chain links TRBV6-2 or TRBV6-3 with TRBJ1-1, with TRBD1 matching 7 bases. Germline V gene lookup returns CDR1 MNHEY and CDR2 SVGEGT. With V trimmed by 5 bases and J by 3 bases, 6 bases remained unmatched. This CDR3 is built from 14 residues. The CDR3 loop reads CASSRGGIDTEAFF. The CDR3 bases are TGTGCCAGCAGTAGAGGGGGCATTGACACTGAAGCTTTCTTT.

This clone showed up just once. The CDR3 region is CASSEGTGFEKLFF. The CDR3 bases are TGTGCCAGCAGTGAAGGGACAGGGTTTGAAAAACTGTTTTTT. The chain recombines TRBV6-1 with TRBJ1-4, with TRBD1 matching over 8 bases. This CDR3 has 14 residues. Germline trimming cut 1 base from V and 7 bases from J; bases unmatched to any gene: 2. The germline V gene has CDR1 MNHNS and CDR2 SASEGT.

The gene calls are TRBV12-3 or TRBV12-4 and TRBJ1-1; D unresolved. This CDR3 has 13 residues. V lost 7 bases, J lost 0 bases, and 9 bases lay in between. The CDR3 here is CASKVSMNTEAFF. The CDR3, as DNA: TGTGCCAGCAAAGTCTCTATGAACACTGAAGCTTTCTTT.

The CDR3 spells CASSQEAVPSGVETQYF. The CDR3 DNA reads as TGCGCCAGCAGCCAAGAGGCGGTGCCTAGCGGGGTGGAGACCCAGTACTTC. The rearrangement links TRBV4-1 to TRBJ2-5; 9 bases are shared with TRBD2. Germline V CDR1 and CDR2: MGHRA, YSYEKL. J gave up 5 bases and V 0 bases, and 10 bases lay outside the gene matches. This CDR3 spans 17 amino acids.

The chain joins TRBV6-2 or TRBV6-3 to TRBJ2-1, with a weak D call TRBD1 (5 bases). With 2 bases removed from V and 5 bases from J, the gap between germline ends came to 10 bases. Germline values: CDR1 MNHEY, CDR2 SVGEGT. This CDR3 spans 14 amino acids. CDR3 in DNA: TGTGCCAGCAGTTACGTGGCAGGGCACAATGAGCAGTTCTTC. This codes for CASSYVAGHNEQFF.

This clone has a single count. The V and J genes are TRBV23-1 and TRBJ1-4, with D maybe TRBD1 (5 bases). TRBV23-1 is treated as an ORF (open reading frame) with a function not yet certain. Deletions cut 9 bases from V and 7 bases from J, with 24 bases between. This CDR3 spans 16 amino acids. CDR3 nucleotide sequence: TGCGCCAGTCCTGATATCGGGGGTGGAAGAAGTGAAAAACTGTTTTTT. Its translation: CASPDIGGGRSEKLFF.

The rearrangement links TRBV6-2 or TRBV6-3 to TRBJ2-5; D possibly matches TRBD1 or TRBD2 (7 bases each). This CDR3 comprises 15 residues. Trimming cost V 6 bases and J 3 bases, with 17 bases left between them. Germline loops: CDR1 MNHEY, CDR2 SVGEGT. CDR3 sequence (DNA): TGTGCCAGCAGCGGCGGGGGCCAGGGGGAAGAGACCCAGTACTTC. It translates to CASSGGGQGEETQYF.

The CDR3 reads CASSAGASSYEQYF. DNA for the CDR3: TGCGCCAGCAGCGCCGGGGCCAGCTCCTACGAGCAGTACTTC. V usage is TRBV10-1 and J usage is TRBJ2-7; D tentatively reads TRBD1 or TRBD2 (5 bases each). The CDR3 is made up of 14 amino acids. CDR1 and CDR2 (germline): WNHNN, SYGVQD (reference sequence). Trimming took off 6 bases at V and 0 bases at J, with 12 bases between the two ends.

The chain carries TRBV9 and TRBJ1-3, with 8 positions matching TRBD1. The CDR3 length is 14 residues. With 3 bases clipped from V and 2 bases from J, the junction kept 1 base outside the gene matches. The germline V gene has CDR1 SGDLS and CDR2 YYNGEE. The CDR3 protein is CASSADRAGNTIYF. Written as DNA, the CDR3 is TGTGCCAGCAGCGCGGACAGGGCTGGAAACACCATATATTTT.

The chain has TRBV28 and TRBJ2-6; D unresolved. CDR3 length: 15 residues. Trimming shortened V by 6 bases and J by 0 bases, and 9 bases separated the two germline ends. CDR1 is MDHEN, CDR2 SYDVKM, per germline. The DNA of the CDR3 is TGTGCCAGCAGCACTACCAGCTCTGGGGCCAACGTCCTGACTTTC. This translates into CASSTTSSGANVLTF.

The genes are TRBV7-2 and TRBJ2-3; tentatively, D is TRBD2 (6 bases). V dropped 5 bases and J dropped 8 bases, with 17 bases sitting between them. This CDR3 is 14 amino acids long. Germline CDR1 reads SGHTA; CDR2 reads FQGNSA. The chain's CDR3 is CASSLGGGAGTQYF. CDR3 DNA sequence: TGTGCCAGCAGCCTTGGCGGCGGGGCGGGTACGCAGTATTTT.

This clone was seen only once. DNA of the CDR3: TGTGCCAGCTCGACGGGGGATAGCTCCTACGAGCAGTACTTC. This codes for CASSTGDSSYEQYF. The J gene is TRBJ2-7, the V gene TRBV18, with D possibly matching TRBD2 (6 bases). This CDR3 region has 14 residues. Germline CDR1 reads KGHSH; CDR2 reads LQKENI. Trimming took 6 bases from V and 0 from J, leaving 12 bases between them.

V and J are TRBV30 and TRBJ1-1; 7 positions agree with TRBD1. CDR1 and CDR2 from the germline V gene are GTSNPN and SVGIG (reference sequence). The CDR3 has 13 amino acids. V was pared by 1 base and J by 8 bases, with 7 bases of the junction left unmatched. The CDR3 nucleotides are TGTGCCTGGAGTGCAGGGGGACGACTGGAAGCTTTCTTT. Its protein product is CAWSAGGRLEAFF.

This sequence joins TRBV18 and TRBJ2-1, with D perhaps assigned TRBD1 or TRBD2 (5 bases each). The V end was cut by 6 bases, the J end by 5 bases, with 11 bases between. Germline CDR1 and CDR2: KGHSH and LQKENI. This CDR3 contains 13 residues. Here the CDR3 DNA reads TGTGCCAGCTCCCCGGGGCAAAACAATGAGCAGTTCTTC. It specifies CASSPGQNNEQFF.

The chain couples TRBV30 to TRBJ2-2, with D possibly matching TRBD1 (5 bases). Germline-derived CDR1 and CDR2 are GTSNPN and SVGIG (reference sequence). The V gene lost 1 base and the J gene lost 4 bases, with 13 bases spanning the gap. This CDR3 comprises 15 residues. The CDR3 DNA follows: TGTGCCTGGAGTGGGGTAAACCAGGGCACCGGGGAGCTGTTTTTT. The encoded protein is CAWSGVNQGTGELFF.

CDR3 loop: CASIPDRASGVETQYF. CDR3 sequence (DNA): TGTGCCAGCATTCCTGACAGGGCTAGCGGGGTAGAGACCCAGTACTTC. The rearrangement joins TRBV6-4 to TRBJ2-5; TRBD2 matches at 9 bases. CDR1 is MRHNA, CDR2 SNTAGT, per germline. The CDR3 totals 16 residues. Trimming removed 7 bases from V and 4 bases from J; junction bases left unmatched: 13.

This chain links TRBV5-5 with TRBJ1-1; D call uncertain. V lost 1 base and J lost 1, with 5 bases in between. This CDR3 region has 13 residues. CDR1 is SGHKS, CDR2 YYEKEE, per germline (reference sequence). The DNA of the CDR3 is TGTGCCAGCAGCTTGACAGCGAACACTGAAGCTTTCTTT. Protein: CASSLTANTEAFF.

The sample holds a few counts of this clone. The J gene is TRBJ1-1, the V gene TRBV28, with TRBD1 identical over 8 bases. Unmatched junction bases numbered 7, after V lost 4 bases and J lost 3 bases. The CDR3 is 15 residues long. Germline V gene data show CDR1 as MDHEN and CDR2 as SYDVKM. In DNA, the CDR3 is TGTGCCAGCAGTTCAGGGGGCGCGGGGTACACTGAAGCTTTCTTT. Its translation: CASSSGGAGYTEAFF.

This clone was detected only once. The J gene is TRBJ2-2, the V gene TRBV19; 7 bases align to TRBD1. The CDR3 loop spans 15 amino acids. From germline, CDR1 is LNHDA and CDR2 SQIVND (reference sequence). The V segment lost 6 bases and the J segment 4 bases; nucleotides outside the gene matches: 8. CDR3 protein: CASSSPGQITGELFF. Written as DNA, the CDR3 is TGTGCCAGTAGCTCCCCGGGACAGATCACCGGGGAGCTGTTTTTT.

The chain recombines TRBV7-2 with TRBJ1-2; D not resolved. Trimming pared 3 bases from V and 8 bases from J, leaving 16 bases between. CDR1 SGHTA and CDR2 FQGNSA come from the germline V gene. This CDR3 region has 14 residues. The CDR3 is CASSLGGGLGGYTF. The CDR3 region has the DNA TGTGCCAGCAGCTTGGGCGGAGGGCTTGGCGGCTACACCTTC.